A single sample is the source of the 21 T cell receptor beta chains below, sequenced in a study of T cell repertoires in cytomegalovirus infection. TCRdb itself ran the reads through MiXCR, one entry per CDR3 protein. The sample gives approximately 630,000 distinct CDR3 sequences, 24% of which show up once; 7.5% to 9% is in the top ten. The material sequenced was CD8+ T cells from PBMCs. These receptors were taken from a human donor in good health (CMV status not recorded). Some clones in this sample may be carry-over from other donors' samples.

This clonotype was seen at least ten times. The rearrangement uses TRBV6-2 or TRBV6-3 and TRBJ1-4; unclear D gene. This CDR3 is 15 amino acids long. CDR1 MNHEY and CDR2 SVGEGT come from the germline V gene. Trimming left V 2 bases short and J 6 bases short, with 13 bases between. The CDR3 loop is CASSYPDRRDEKLFF. Here the CDR3 DNA reads TGTGCCAGCAGTTACCCGGACCGTCGGGATGAAAAACTGTTTTTT.

V and J are TRBV7-9 and TRBJ1-2; D gene unclear. The V end lost 7 bases, the J end lost 2 bases, and 11 bases lay between the germline ends. The germline gives CDR1 SEHNR, CDR2 FQNEAQ (reference sequence). The CDR3 sequence is 13 residues long. Written as DNA, the CDR3 is TGTGCCAGCAACCCGCCGTTGAACTATGGCTACACCTTC. As protein: CASNPPLNYGYTF.

V gene TRBV5-1 combines with J gene TRBJ1-1; no firm D call. Germline CDR1 is SGHRS and CDR2 is YFSETQ. This CDR3 comprises 17 residues. Trimming removed 0 bases from V and 0 bases from J, with 15 bases in between. CDR3 in amino acids: CASSLGPLWEMNTEAFF. The CDR3 DNA reads as TGCGCCAGCAGCTTGGGTCCCCTTTGGGAGATGAACACTGAAGCTTTCTTT.

This chain uses TRBV20-1 with TRBJ2-5, with 8 bases identical to TRBD1. This CDR3 has 15 amino acids. CDR1 is DFQATT, CDR2 SNEGSKA, per germline (reference sequence). J gave up 4 bases and V 0 bases, and 7 bases lay outside the gene matches. In DNA, the CDR3 is TGCAGTGCTAGAGATTACCAGGGGGCTTTAGAGACCCAGTACTTC. Protein: CSARDYQGALETQYF.

J is TRBJ2-3 and V is TRBV27; possibly TRBD2 for D (6 bases). CDR1 is MNHEY and CDR2 is SMNVEV in the germline V gene (reference sequence). This CDR3 spans 12 amino acids. The V gene lost 10 bases and the J gene lost 5 bases, with 13 bases spanning the gap. The CDR3, as DNA: TGTGCCACCCGCGGGGCAATAGATACGCAGTATTTT. Its protein product is CATRGAIDTQYF.

This sequence joins TRBV20-1 and TRBJ2-1; 9 positions agree with TRBD2. V was clipped by 3 bases and J by 5 bases; unmatched bases: 8. The CDR3 runs to 15 residues. The germline CDR1 and CDR2 sequences are DFQATT and SNEGSKA (reference sequence). CDR3 region: CSASGSGGLDNEQFF. The CDR3 DNA sequence: TGCAGTGCTAGCGGTAGCGGGGGCCTCGACAATGAGCAGTTCTTC.

This clonotype was recorded a few times. This chain uses TRBV20-1 with TRBJ1-2; D might be TRBD1 (5 bases). Germline V CDR1 and CDR2: DFQATT, SNEGSKA (reference sequence). V lost 0 bases, J lost 3 bases, and 14 bases lay in between. The CDR3 is 15 amino acids. This CDR3 reads CSARDATGAYYGYTF. The CDR3 nucleotides are TGCAGTGCTAGAGATGCCACCGGGGCTTACTATGGCTACACCTTC.

This clonotype was counted at least ten times. The chain links TRBV7-6 to TRBJ2-3; 12 positions match TRBD2. In germline, CDR1 is SGHVS, CDR2 FNYEAQ. J was trimmed by 4 bases and V by 5 bases; bases with no gene match: 7. This CDR3 is built from 16 residues. In nucleotides, the CDR3 is TGTGCCAGCAGCACCCGACTAGCGGGGGATGCAGATACGCAGTATTTT. This sequence encodes CASSTRLAGDADTQYF.

The rearrangement joins TRBV28 to TRBJ2-1, with 8 nucleotides matching TRBD2. CDR1 and CDR2 (germline): MDHEN, SYDVKM. Germline trimming cut 6 bases from V and 8 bases from J; bases unmatched to any gene: 12. CDR3 length: 15 residues. The CDR3 DNA is TGTGCCAGCAGCCTGGGGGGACTAGTGGGGTATGAGCAGTTCTTC. Protein: CASSLGGLVGYEQFF.

The V gene is TRBV10-3, the J gene TRBJ2-7; the match to TRBD2 covers 12 bases. This CDR3 has 18 amino acids. The germline V gene encodes CDR1 ENHRY and CDR2 SYGVKD. Trimming took 4 bases from V and 1 from J; bases not matched to a gene: 11. The CDR3, as DNA: TGTGCCATCAGTGTAGGGGCTAGCGGGGGGGTATCTTCCTACGAGCAGTACTTC. Translating gives CAISVGASGGVSSYEQYF.

This clonotype was found once. The chain carries TRBV5-1 and TRBJ2-2, with D perhaps assigned TRBD1 or TRBD2 (5 bases each). The CDR3 runs to 18 residues. Germline CDR1 and CDR2: SGHRS and YFSETQ. Trimming took off 0 bases at V and 5 bases at J, with 20 bases between the two ends. The CDR3 DNA sequence: TGCGCCAGCAGCTTGGGTGAAGGCTCACCCGAGGGGACCGGGGAGCTGTTTTTT. This codes for CASSLGEGSPEGTGELFF.

The chain carries TRBV9 and TRBJ1-2; 11 bases align to TRBD1. J gave up 5 bases and V 3 bases, and 9 bases lay outside the gene matches. CDR1 is SGDLS, CDR2 YYNGEE, per germline. The CDR3 has 16 residues. CDR3 residues: CASSATRDRGDYGYTF. The DNA of the CDR3 is TGTGCCAGCAGCGCCACGCGGGACAGGGGGGATTATGGCTACACCTTC.

This clonotype has just a few counts. The CDR3 sequence: CSVDGGGIRETQYF. As DNA, the CDR3 is TGCAGCGTAGATGGAGGAGGCATTAGGGAAACGCAGTATTTT. This rearrangement joins TRBV29-1 to TRBJ2-3, with a weak D call TRBD2 (5 bases). CDR3 length equals 14 residues. The V gene lost 6 bases and the J gene lost 9 bases, with 22 bases spanning the gap. The germline CDR1 and CDR2 sequences are SQVTM and ANQGSEA.

This clonotype was seen many times. The chain recombines TRBV19 with TRBJ1-5; TRBD1 agrees at 11 bases. The CDR3 extends over 17 amino acids. The V gene end was trimmed by 7 bases and the J gene end by 1 base; junction bases not matched to a gene: 9. The germline V gene encodes CDR1 LNHDA and CDR2 SQIVND (reference sequence). This CDR3 is CASTGTGGVYSNQPQHF. As DNA, the CDR3 is TGTGCCAGTACTGGGACAGGGGGTGTATACAGCAATCAGCCCCAGCATTTT.

This chain links TRBV20-1 with TRBJ2-7; 7 positions match TRBD2. V lost 0 bases to trimming and J lost 3 bases; unmatched junction nucleotides: 11. The CDR3 is 16 amino acids. Germline CDR1 DFQATT, CDR2 SNEGSKA (reference sequence). The CDR3 sequence: CSARDREGTGLYEQYV. The CDR3 DNA reads TGCAGTGCTAGAGATAGGGAGGGGACGGGACTCTACGAGCAGTACGTC.

This clonotype was seen repeatedly, ten times or more. The J gene is TRBJ2-2, the V gene TRBV7-8; 10 nucleotides align to TRBD1. Losses at the gene ends were 5 bases for V and 4 bases for J; bases not matched to a gene: 7. From germline, CDR1 is SGHVS and CDR2 FQNEAQ. The CDR3 runs to 16 residues. For the CDR3, the DNA is TGTGCCAGCAGCCAACGGGACAGGGGTACCACCGGGGAGCTGTTTTTT. This translates into CASSQRDRGTTGELFF.

The rearrangement joins TRBV20-1 to TRBJ2-7; 11 positions agree with TRBD2. The germline CDR1 and CDR2 sequences are DFQATT and SNEGSKA (reference sequence). V was pared by 5 bases and J by 2 bases, with 5 bases of the junction left unmatched. The CDR3 spans 14 residues. The CDR3 DNA sequence: TGCAGTGCTCCGAGACTAGCGGGGACCTACGAGCAGTACTTC. Its protein is CSAPRLAGTYEQYF.

This clonotype was picked up many times. CDR3 nucleotides: TGTGCCAGCAGGGTCCCACTAGCGGAATTCACCGGGGAGCTGTTTTTT. Encoded protein: CASRVPLAEFTGELFF. V is TRBV6-1 and J is TRBJ2-2, with TRBD2 identical over 8 bases. The V and J ends lost 6 bases and 4 bases, in that order; junction bases with no gene match: 10. Looked up from germline, CDR1 is MNHNS and CDR2 is SASEGT. The CDR3 has 16 residues.

The V and J genes are TRBV28 and TRBJ2-1; D tentatively reads TRBD1 or TRBD2 (5 bases each). Trimming cost V 6 bases and J 8 bases, with 14 bases left between them. The germline V gene encodes CDR1 MDHEN and CDR2 SYDVKM. CDR3 length: 13 residues. CDR3 DNA: TGTGCCAGCAGCCCGGTGGGGGTCGATGAGCAGTTCTTC. Translation gives CASSPVGVDEQFF.

This clonotype was seen a few times. The V gene is TRBV18, the J gene TRBJ2-5; D remains unclear. V was pared by 5 bases and J by 4 bases, with 17 bases between. The CDR3 covers 15 residues. Looked up from germline, CDR1 is KGHSH and CDR2 is LQKENI. The CDR3: CASSSRSSAVETQYF. DNA of the CDR3: TGTGCCAGCTCAAGCAGATCGTCGGCTGTAGAGACCCAGTACTTC. The complete variable domain, with remaining parts taken from reference TRBV18 and TRBJ2-5, reads NAGVMQNPRHLVRRRGQEARLRCSPMKGHSHVYWYRQLPEEGLKFMVYLQKENIIDESGMPKERFSAEFPKEGPSILRIQQVVRGDSAAYFCASSSRSSAVETQYFGPGTRLLVL.

This chain uses TRBV28 with TRBJ2-5; D is unresolved. With 2 bases removed from V and 3 bases from J, the gap between germline ends came to 7 bases. The CDR3 has 13 residues. Germline CDR1 and CDR2: MDHEN and SYDVKM. CDR3 in DNA: TGTGCCAGCAGTTTAAGCTGGAAAGAGACCCAGTACTTC. This translates into CASSLSWKETQYF.